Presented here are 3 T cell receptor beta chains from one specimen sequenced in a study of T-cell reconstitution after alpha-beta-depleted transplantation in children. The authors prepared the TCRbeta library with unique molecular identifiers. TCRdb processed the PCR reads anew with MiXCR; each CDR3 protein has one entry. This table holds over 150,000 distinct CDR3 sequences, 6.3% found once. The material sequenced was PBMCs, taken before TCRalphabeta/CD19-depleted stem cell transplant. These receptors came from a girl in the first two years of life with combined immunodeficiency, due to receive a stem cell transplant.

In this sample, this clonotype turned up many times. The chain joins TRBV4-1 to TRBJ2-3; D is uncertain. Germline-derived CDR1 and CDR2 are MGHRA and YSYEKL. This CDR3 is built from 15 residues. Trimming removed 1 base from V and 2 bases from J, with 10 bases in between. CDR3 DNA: TGCGCCAGCAGCCAAGGGCTCACCCCCACAGATACGCAGTATTTT. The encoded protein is CASSQGLTPTDTQYF.

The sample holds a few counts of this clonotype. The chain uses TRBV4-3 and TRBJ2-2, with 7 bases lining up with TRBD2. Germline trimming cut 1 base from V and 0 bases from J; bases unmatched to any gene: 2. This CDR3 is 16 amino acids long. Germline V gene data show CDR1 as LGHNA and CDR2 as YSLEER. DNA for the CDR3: TGCGCCAGCAGCCAAGCTAGCGGTTCGAACACCGGGGAGCTGTTTTTT. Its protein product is CASSQASGSNTGELFF.

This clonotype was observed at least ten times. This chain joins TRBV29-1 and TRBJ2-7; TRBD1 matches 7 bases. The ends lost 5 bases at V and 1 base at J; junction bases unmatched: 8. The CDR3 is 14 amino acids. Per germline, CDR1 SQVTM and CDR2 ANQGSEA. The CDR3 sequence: CSVTGVVGSYEQYF. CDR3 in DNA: TGCAGCGTTACAGGGGTCGTCGGATCCTACGAGCAGTACTTC.